The entry below describes one T cell receptor (beta chain). The antigen remains undetermined. The PCR ran on 60 Vbeta and 13 Jbeta primers. Sequenced by immunoSEQ multiplex PCR; TCRdb stores in-frame clones only, minus some. The sample contains roughly 140,000 clones, over 65% of which appear only once. This sample is drawn from a study of cytomegalovirus exposure and HLA in healthy donors. The ends lost 3 bases at V and 7 bases at J; junction bases unmatched: 2. CDR1 is MRHNA and CDR2 is SNTAGT in the germline V gene. The CDR3 runs 14 residues. Study results and limitations: A later analysis linked a missense DCLRE1C variant to TCR beta V- and J-gene trimming. Presence/absence results assume similar sequencing depth per donor, which may not hold. Sequencing probably produced one cluster of sequence variants that were highly shared.

Healthy individuals who donated bone marrow served as the donors. Sequenced input: PBMCs. V and J are TRBV6-4 and TRBJ2-1, with 11 nucleotides matching TRBD2. The sequence was obtained from a female donor in good health and CMV-seronegative. CDR3 region: CASSELAGGNEQFF. CDR3 bases: TGTGCCAGCAGTGAGCTAGCGGGGGGAAATGAGCAGTTCTTC.